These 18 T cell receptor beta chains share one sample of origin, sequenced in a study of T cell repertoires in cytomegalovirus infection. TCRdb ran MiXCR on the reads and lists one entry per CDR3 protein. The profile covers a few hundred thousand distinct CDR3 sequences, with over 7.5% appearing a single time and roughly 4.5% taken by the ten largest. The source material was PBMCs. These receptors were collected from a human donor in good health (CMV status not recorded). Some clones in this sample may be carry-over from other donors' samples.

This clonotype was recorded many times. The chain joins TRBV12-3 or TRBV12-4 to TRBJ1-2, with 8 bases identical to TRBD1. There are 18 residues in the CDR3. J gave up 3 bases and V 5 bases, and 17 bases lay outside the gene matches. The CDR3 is CASSIGIARQGRDYGYTF. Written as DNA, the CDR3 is TGTGCCAGCAGTATCGGAATAGCCCGACAGGGGAGAGACTATGGCTACACCTTC.

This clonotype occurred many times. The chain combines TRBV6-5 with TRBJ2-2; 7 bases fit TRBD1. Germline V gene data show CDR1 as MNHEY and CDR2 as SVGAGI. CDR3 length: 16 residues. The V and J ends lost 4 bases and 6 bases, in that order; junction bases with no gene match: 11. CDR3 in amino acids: CASSWLWDRKSGELFF. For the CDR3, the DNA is TGTGCCAGCAGTTGGCTTTGGGACAGAAAGTCCGGGGAGCTGTTTTTT.

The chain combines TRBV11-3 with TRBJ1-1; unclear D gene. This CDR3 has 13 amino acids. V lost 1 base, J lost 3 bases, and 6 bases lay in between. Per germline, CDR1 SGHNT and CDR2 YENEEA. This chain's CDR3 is CASSLGTYTEAFF. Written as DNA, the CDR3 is TGTGCCAGCAGCTTAGGTACCTACACTGAAGCTTTCTTT.

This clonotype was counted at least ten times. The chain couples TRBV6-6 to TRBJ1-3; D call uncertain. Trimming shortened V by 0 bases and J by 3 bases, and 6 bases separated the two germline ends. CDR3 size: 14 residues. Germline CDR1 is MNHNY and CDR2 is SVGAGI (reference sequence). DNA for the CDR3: TGTGCCAGCAGTTACTCGGAAGGTGGAAACACCATATATTTT. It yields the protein CASSYSEGGNTIYF.

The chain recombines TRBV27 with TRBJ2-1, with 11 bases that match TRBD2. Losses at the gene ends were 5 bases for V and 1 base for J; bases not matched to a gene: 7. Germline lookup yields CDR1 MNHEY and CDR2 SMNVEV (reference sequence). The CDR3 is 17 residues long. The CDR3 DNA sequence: TGTGCCAGCAGTGGACCGGGACTAGCGGTATCCTACAATGAGCAGTTCTTC. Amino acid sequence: CASSGPGLAVSYNEQFF.

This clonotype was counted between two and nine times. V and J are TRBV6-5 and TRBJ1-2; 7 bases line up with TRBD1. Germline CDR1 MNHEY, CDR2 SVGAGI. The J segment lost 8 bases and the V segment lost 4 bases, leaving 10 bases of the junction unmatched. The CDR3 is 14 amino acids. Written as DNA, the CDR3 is TGTGCCAGCAGTTCCGAGGACAGGCTGCCGGGCTACACCTTC. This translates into CASSSEDRLPGYTF.

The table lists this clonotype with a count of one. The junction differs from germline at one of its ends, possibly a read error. The CDR3 region has the DNA TGTGCCGGCAGTCCATGGAATTCCTATAATTCACCCCTCCACTTT. Its protein product is CAGSPWNSYNSPLHF. V gene TRBV12-3 or TRBV12-4 combines with J gene TRBJ1-6; unclear D gene. The CDR3 has 15 amino acids.

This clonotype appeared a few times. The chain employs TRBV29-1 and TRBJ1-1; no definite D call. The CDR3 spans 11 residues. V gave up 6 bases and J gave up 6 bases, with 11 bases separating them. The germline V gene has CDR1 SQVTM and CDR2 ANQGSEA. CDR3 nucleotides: TGCAGCGTAGCCTTGGGCCCTGAAGCTTTCTTT. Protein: CSVALGPEAFF.

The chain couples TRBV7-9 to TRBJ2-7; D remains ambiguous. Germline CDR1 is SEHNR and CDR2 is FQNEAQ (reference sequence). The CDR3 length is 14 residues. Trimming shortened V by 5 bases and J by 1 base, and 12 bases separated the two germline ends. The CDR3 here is CASSPWTASYEQYF. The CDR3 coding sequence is TGTGCCAGCAGCCCTTGGACGGCTTCCTACGAGCAGTACTTC.

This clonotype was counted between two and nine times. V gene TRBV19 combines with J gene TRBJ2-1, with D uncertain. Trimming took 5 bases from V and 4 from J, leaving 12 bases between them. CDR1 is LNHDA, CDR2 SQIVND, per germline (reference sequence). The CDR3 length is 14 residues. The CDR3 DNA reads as TGTGCCAGTAGTTTTTCGGCGATTTACAATGAGCAGTTCTTC. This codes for CASSFSAIYNEQFF.

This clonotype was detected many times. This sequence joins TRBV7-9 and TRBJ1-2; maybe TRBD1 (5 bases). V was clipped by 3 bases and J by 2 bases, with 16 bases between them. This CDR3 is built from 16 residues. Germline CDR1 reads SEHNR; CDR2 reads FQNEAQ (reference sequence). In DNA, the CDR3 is TGTGCCAGCAGCTTCGACGGCACAGGAGGCAACTATGGCTACACCTTC. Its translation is CASSFDGTGGNYGYTF.

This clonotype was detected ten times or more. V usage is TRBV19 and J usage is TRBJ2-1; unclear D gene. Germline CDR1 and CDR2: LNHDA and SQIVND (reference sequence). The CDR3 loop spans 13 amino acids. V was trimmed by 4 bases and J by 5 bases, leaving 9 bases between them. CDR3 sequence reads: CASSTSNNNEQFF. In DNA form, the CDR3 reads TGTGCCAGTAGTACCTCTAATAACAATGAGCAGTTCTTC.

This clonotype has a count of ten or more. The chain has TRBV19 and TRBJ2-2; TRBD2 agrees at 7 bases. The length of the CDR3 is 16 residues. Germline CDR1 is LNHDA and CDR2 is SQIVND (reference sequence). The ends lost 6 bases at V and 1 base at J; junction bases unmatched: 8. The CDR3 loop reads CASRARENENTGELFF. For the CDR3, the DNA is TGTGCCAGTAGAGCGCGGGAGAACGAGAACACCGGGGAGCTGTTTTTT.

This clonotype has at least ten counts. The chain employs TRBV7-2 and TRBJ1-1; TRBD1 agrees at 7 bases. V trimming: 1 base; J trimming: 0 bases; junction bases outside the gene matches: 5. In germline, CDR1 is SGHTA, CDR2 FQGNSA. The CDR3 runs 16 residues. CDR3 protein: CASSLVGGQLNTEAFF. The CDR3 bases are TGTGCCAGCAGCTTAGTAGGGGGACAGTTGAACACTGAAGCTTTCTTT. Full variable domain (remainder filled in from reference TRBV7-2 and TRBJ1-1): GAGVSQSPSNKVTEKGKDVELRCDPISGHTALYWYRQSLGQGLEFLIYFQGNSAPDKSGLPSDRFSAERTGGSVSTLTIQRTQQEDSAVYLCASSLVGGQLNTEAFFGQGTRLTVV.

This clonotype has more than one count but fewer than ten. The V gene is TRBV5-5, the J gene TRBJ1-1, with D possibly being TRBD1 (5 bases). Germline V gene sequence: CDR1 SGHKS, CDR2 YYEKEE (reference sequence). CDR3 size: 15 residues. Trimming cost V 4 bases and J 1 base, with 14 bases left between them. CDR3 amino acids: CASSLKSTGNTEAFF. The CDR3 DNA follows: TGTGCCAGCAGCCTAAAAAGCACAGGGAACACTGAAGCTTTCTTT.

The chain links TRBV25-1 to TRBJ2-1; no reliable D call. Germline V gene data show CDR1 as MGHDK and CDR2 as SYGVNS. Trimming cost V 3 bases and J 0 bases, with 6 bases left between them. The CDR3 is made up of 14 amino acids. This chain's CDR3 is CASSERSSYNEQFF. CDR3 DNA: TGTGCCAGCAGTGAGCGGAGCTCCTACAATGAGCAGTTCTTC.

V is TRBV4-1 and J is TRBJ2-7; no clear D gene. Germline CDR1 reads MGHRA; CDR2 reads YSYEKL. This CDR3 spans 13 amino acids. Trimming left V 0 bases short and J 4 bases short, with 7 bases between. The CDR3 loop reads CASSQDQGYEQYF. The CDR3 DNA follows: TGCGCCAGCAGCCAAGATCAAGGATACGAGCAGTACTTC.

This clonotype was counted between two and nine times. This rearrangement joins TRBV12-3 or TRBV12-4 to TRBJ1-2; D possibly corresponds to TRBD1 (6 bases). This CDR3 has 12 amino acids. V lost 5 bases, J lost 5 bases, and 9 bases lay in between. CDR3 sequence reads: CASSPDRYGYTF. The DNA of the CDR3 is TGTGCCAGCAGTCCGGACAGATATGGCTACACCTTC.